The present entry profiles one T cell receptor beta chain with its context. What this receptor recognizes is not known. No much larger clone is present one base from it, and per-base qualities are unavailable. These data belong to a study of blood T cell repertoires in COVID-19 (dated by TCRdb to about 2020). Regarding the complete study: The collaborator samples originated in the United States, Italy and Spain and spanned the acute and convalescent phases of COVID-19. The prospective study material was composed of cDNA or gDNA derived from T cells, B-cell-depleted T cells, or PBMCs. The dataset comprised deeply sampled blood TCRbeta repertoires from subjects exposed to, actively infected with, or recovered from COVID-19. The repertoires were released in a freely available public database meant as a resource for research on the immune response to SARS-CoV-2. Samples came from the ongoing ImmuneRACE study (first 160 participants) plus 1,254 subjects from 6 global collaborators. Nearly every sample came with metadata listing a de-identified subject ID, COVID-19 status, age in years and sex. Where HLA class I and class II types were available, the types were taken from metadata supplied by the sample provider, not from assay-based typing.

Points the paper makes about the study in general: The quantity of clinical and demographic metadata differed by source and by participant and was supplied without curation.

Enrolling through a virtual design, the prospective study's participants ranged in age from about 18 to 89 years and lived across roughly 24 United States geographic areas. In the prospective study, cohorts were assigned on the basis of participant-reported clinical history obtained from a screening survey and a study questionnaire. For ImmuneRACE Cohort 3, a participant was defined as recovered based on two consecutive negative NP/OP PCR tests, clearance by a healthcare professional, or resolution of symptoms. Mobile phlebotomists in the prospective study collected whole blood, serum and a nasopharyngeal or oropharyngeal swab from every participant. Over a roughly 2-month period, participants in the prospective study had the option of providing additional blood draws and questionnaires. Before DNA extraction, prospective study blood samples were shipped either frozen or at room temperature. From the cysteine through the phenylalanine, the CDR3 covers 15 amino acids. This entry keeps only the CDR3 DNA: 45 bases, framed from base 1. V and J are trimmed by 6 bases and 1 base, and the gene matches miss 7 bases of the junction. As encoded in the germline V gene (reference sequence), CDR1 is LNHDA while CDR2 is SQIVND.

The immunoSEQ Assay, a bias-controlled multiplex PCR, was used to amplify TCRbeta CDR3 regions from genomic DNA. The paper's processing steps were these. Within the assay, amplification of reference gene primers was used to estimate how many nucleated cells each sample contained. Sequence reads were collapsed and filtered to measure the absolute abundance of every unique TCRbeta CDR3 rearrangement. Productive Simpson clonality was computed per sample as the square root of Simpson's diversity index over productive rearrangements. The immuneACCESS repertoire file appears here via TCRdb, limited to in-frame rearrangements. These files lack a portion of the clones; in checked studies, under half of the deficit traces to unresolved V genes, and the cause of the others is not known. V, J and clone size are those of that table, while D and trimming were read from the DNA. This sample holds hundreds of thousands of clones; 70% to 90% were observed only once. Just under 1% of the sample belongs to the ten largest clones.

The sequenced sample consisted of PBMCs or T cells enriched from blood (not recorded which). This clonotype was sampled from a woman aged 25 to 45 who had recovered from COVID-19. The sequence links TRBV19 to TRBJ1-1, and 8 junctional nucleotides match TRBD1. The CDR3 sequence is CASSRPGTGNTEAFF. The sequenced DNA is TGTGCCAGTAGCCGTCCCGGGACAGGGAACACTGAAGCTTTCTTT.